This is a list of T cell receptor beta chains from one sample in a study of T-cell memory formation after mild COVID-19. MiXCR was run by TCRdb on the 5' RACE reads, yielding one entry per CDR3 protein. The table shows hundreds of thousands of distinct CDR3 sequences, with less than 25% occurring only once. Sequenced sample: PBMCs or a T cell subset sorted from them (not recorded which). The receptors derive from an adult woman who had mild COVID-19 (a few samples of this study predate the infection). Cell type and time point are not known. CDR3s include the opening cysteine and the closing phenylalanine or tryptophan. A D gene is named only where the DNA matches it firmly. A row's size may be missing; if present it is once, few, many or a size class.

abundance: few
j_gene: TRBJ1-1
len: 13
d_gene: -
v_gene: TRBV5-1
CDR3nt: TGCGCCAGCAGAGGTGCGGCGGAGACTGAAGCTTTCTTT
CDR3aa: CASRGAAETEAFF

abundance: few
j_gene: TRBJ2-7
len: 14
d_gene: -
v_gene: TRBV5-6
CDR3nt: TGTGCCAGCCGTGTGACGGGGGCAGGCAGCGAGCAGTACTTC
CDR3aa: CASRVTGAGSEQYF

abundance: -
j_gene: TRBJ2-2
len: 15
d_gene: -
v_gene: TRBV2
CDR3nt: TGTGCCAGCAGTTCCGACAACCTGAACACCGGGGAGCTGTTTTTT
CDR3aa: CASSSDNLNTGELFF

abundance: few
j_gene: TRBJ1-1
len: 17
d_gene: TRBD1
v_gene: TRBV5-1
CDR3nt: TGCGCCAGCAGGTCGGCCCCGACAGGGGGCGCGGGCACTGAAGCTTTCTTT
CDR3aa: CASRSAPTGGAGTEAFF

abundance: many
j_gene: TRBJ1-1
len: 15
d_gene: TRBD1
v_gene: TRBV5-5
CDR3nt: TGTGCCAGCAGCTTTTCAGGGGGTGGCGGCACTGAAGCTTTCTTT
CDR3aa: CASSFSGGGGTEAFF

abundance: -
j_gene: TRBJ1-4
len: 15
d_gene: TRBD1
v_gene: TRBV7-9
CDR3nt: TGTGCCAGCAGCCCTGTGGGACAGAGGACAGAAAAACTGTTTTTT
CDR3aa: CASSPVGQRTEKLFF

abundance: few
j_gene: TRBJ2-3
len: 13
d_gene: -
v_gene: TRBV24-1
CDR3nt: TGTGCCACACGAGGTCCAGTCACAGATACGCAGTATTTT
CDR3aa: CATRGPVTDTQYF

abundance: many
j_gene: TRBJ2-7
len: 14
d_gene: -
v_gene: TRBV20-1
CDR3nt: TGCAGTGCTAGAAGTCAAGAGGGGGGCTACGAGCAGTACTTC
CDR3aa: CSARSQEGGYEQYF

abundance: few
j_gene: TRBJ2-7
len: 14
d_gene: -
v_gene: TRBV6-2/TRBV6-3
CDR3nt: TGTGCCAGCAGTCCAGACGGCGGTCACTACGAGCAGTACTTC
CDR3aa: CASSPDGGHYEQYF

abundance: -
j_gene: TRBJ2-7
len: 15
d_gene: TRBD2
v_gene: TRBV2
CDR3nt: TGTGCCAGCAGGGCCCTCACTAGCGGGGGTTACGAGCAGTACTTC
CDR3aa: CASRALTSGGYEQYF

abundance: once
j_gene: TRBJ2-5
len: 14
d_gene: -
v_gene: TRBV9
CDR3nt: TGTGCCAGCAGCGTAGAGGAGGGTCGGGAGACCCAGTACTTC
CDR3aa: CASSVEEGRETQYF

abundance: -
j_gene: TRBJ1-6
len: 14
d_gene: TRBD1
v_gene: TRBV6-5
CDR3nt: TGTGCCAGCACCAGGGGGGGGCCGGGGTCACCCCTCCACTTT
CDR3aa: CASTRGGPGSPLHF

abundance: -
j_gene: TRBJ2-3
len: 18
d_gene: TRBD2
v_gene: TRBV7-8
CDR3nt: TGTGCCAGCAGCTTATGGAGGATAGCGGGGGCCAGGGCAGATACGCAGTATTTT
CDR3aa: CASSLWRIAGARADTQYF

abundance: few
j_gene: TRBJ1-2
len: 13
d_gene: -
v_gene: TRBV5-1
CDR3nt: TGCGCCAGCAGCTTGGACCCCTATTGGGGCTACACCTTC
CDR3aa: CASSLDPYWGYTF

abundance: -
j_gene: TRBJ2-5
len: 13
d_gene: -
v_gene: TRBV6-1
CDR3nt: TGTGCCAGCAGAACAGGTCCTAGGGAGACCCAGTACTTC
CDR3aa: CASRTGPRETQYF

abundance: -
j_gene: TRBJ1-5
len: 14
d_gene: -
v_gene: TRBV19
CDR3nt: TGTGCCGGTAGTCCCCCGGGGGGATCGCAGCCCCAGCATTTT
CDR3aa: CAGSPPGGSQPQHF

abundance: -
j_gene: TRBJ1-1
len: 14
d_gene: -
v_gene: TRBV28
CDR3nt: TGTGCCAGCAGTTGGGGTCCCGGGGACACTGAAGCTTTCTTT
CDR3aa: CASSWGPGDTEAFF

abundance: few
j_gene: TRBJ2-1
len: 13
d_gene: TRBD2
v_gene: TRBV20-1
CDR3nt: TGCAGTGCTATGGGGGGGGAATACAATGAGCAGTTCTTC
CDR3aa: CSAMGGEYNEQFF

abundance: -
j_gene: TRBJ2-1
len: 15
d_gene: TRBD2
v_gene: TRBV27
CDR3nt: TGTGCCAGCCAAGCGGGGACGGGGGGCTACAATGAGCAGTTCTTC
CDR3aa: CASQAGTGGYNEQFF

abundance: many
j_gene: TRBJ2-7
len: 14
d_gene: TRBD2
v_gene: TRBV4-3
CDR3nt: TGCGCCAGCAGCCCCCGGGGGGGTTCCTACGAGCAGTACTTC
CDR3aa: CASSPRGGSYEQYF

abundance: few
j_gene: TRBJ2-7
len: 15
d_gene: TRBD1
v_gene: TRBV5-1
CDR3nt: TGCGCCAGCTTGGATGGGACAGGGGTTCCCTACGAGCAGTACTTC
CDR3aa: CASLDGTGVPYEQYF

abundance: -
j_gene: TRBJ2-7
len: 15
d_gene: TRBD2
v_gene: TRBV7-9
CDR3nt: TGTGCCAGCAGCTCCACTAGCGGGTACTCCTACGAGCAGTACTTC
CDR3aa: CASSSTSGYSYEQYF

abundance: -
j_gene: TRBJ2-1
len: 17
d_gene: TRBD2
v_gene: TRBV20-1
CDR3nt: TGCAGTGCTAGAAAGCCTAGCGGGAGGGCGAGACGCAATGAGCAGTTCTTC
CDR3aa: CSARKPSGRARRNEQFF

abundance: -
j_gene: TRBJ1-5
len: 15
d_gene: -
v_gene: TRBV6-5
CDR3nt: TGTGCCAGCAGTTTGGACAGCTGGAGCAATCAGCCCCAGCATTTT
CDR3aa: CASSLDSWSNQPQHF

abundance: -
j_gene: TRBJ2-7
len: 15
d_gene: TRBD1
v_gene: TRBV6-5
CDR3nt: TGTGCCAGCAGTTTCGGGACAGGGGCTTCCTACGAGCAGTACTTC
CDR3aa: CASSFGTGASYEQYF

abundance: -
j_gene: TRBJ1-5
len: 15
d_gene: -
v_gene: TRBV6-5
CDR3nt: TGTGCCAGCAGCCGAGGCCGGGGGAGAGGTCAGCCCCAGCATTTT
CDR3aa: CASSRGRGRGQPQHF

abundance: once
j_gene: TRBJ1-2
len: 13
d_gene: -
v_gene: TRBV6-2/TRBV6-3
CDR3nt: TGTGCCAGCAGTTACTCCCAGGGGTACGGCTACACCTTC
CDR3aa: CASSYSQGYGYTF

abundance: -
j_gene: TRBJ2-3
len: 17
d_gene: -
v_gene: TRBV27
CDR3nt: TGTGCCAGCAGTCCCACCCGAGGGGTTACGGGCACAGATACGCAGTATTTT
CDR3aa: CASSPTRGVTGTDTQYF

abundance: -
j_gene: TRBJ2-5
len: 18
d_gene: TRBD2
v_gene: TRBV12-3/TRBV12-4
CDR3nt: TGTGCCAGCAGTATAAGAAGCAGGGGGACTAGCGGAGGGGAGACCCAGTACTTC
CDR3aa: CASSIRSRGTSGGETQYF

abundance: -
j_gene: TRBJ2-1
len: 14
d_gene: -
v_gene: TRBV7-3
CDR3nt: TGTGCCAGCAGCCCCGGGGACCCTAGGAATGAGCAGTTCTTC
CDR3aa: CASSPGDPRNEQFF

abundance: -
j_gene: TRBJ1-6
len: 15
d_gene: -
v_gene: TRBV5-1
CDR3nt: TGCGCCAGCAGCCTTGGAGGGCCCCAATATTCACCCCTCCACTTT
CDR3aa: CASSLGGPQYSPLHF

abundance: -
j_gene: TRBJ1-4
len: 13
d_gene: TRBD1
v_gene: TRBV10-3
CDR3nt: TGTGCCATCAGCGGGACAGGGGATGAAAAACTGTTTTTT
CDR3aa: CAISGTGDEKLFF

abundance: few
j_gene: TRBJ2-1
len: 11
d_gene: -
v_gene: TRBV2
CDR3nt: TGTGCCAGCCCCAAAGGGCCAGAGCAGTTCTTC
CDR3aa: CASPKGPEQFF

abundance: few
j_gene: TRBJ1-1
len: 14
d_gene: -
v_gene: TRBV29-1
CDR3nt: TGCAGCGTTGAAGAAGGACTTTGGGGCACTGAAGCTTTCTTT
CDR3aa: CSVEEGLWGTEAFF

abundance: once
j_gene: TRBJ2-5
len: 15
d_gene: -
v_gene: TRBV18
CDR3nt: TGTGCCAGCTCACCATCGAGGCAGTTCCAAGAGACCCAGTACTTC
CDR3aa: CASSPSRQFQETQYF

abundance: once
j_gene: TRBJ1-2
len: 15
d_gene: TRBD1
v_gene: TRBV5-6
CDR3nt: TGTGCCAGCAGCTCCGGGACAGGGGACGGCTATGGCTACACCTTC
CDR3aa: CASSSGTGDGYGYTF

abundance: few
j_gene: TRBJ2-3
len: 16
d_gene: TRBD2
v_gene: TRBV4-3
CDR3nt: TGCGCCAGCAGTCTAGGGACTAGCGGATTCACAGATACGCAGTATTTT
CDR3aa: CASSLGTSGFTDTQYF